This T cell receptor (beta chain) was captured in a study of blood T cell repertoires in COVID-19. Study background: Spain, Italy and the United States supplied samples that represented acute and convalescent COVID-19.

As processed by the authors: How many nucleated cells were present was estimated from reference gene primer amplification. Only in-frame clones appear in the TCRdb table, and some are missing; sequencing was by immunoSEQ multiplex PCR. The DNA gave D and trimming, while V, J and clone size come from that table. The repertoire holds approximately 210,000 clones, with about 88% as singletons. The table lists this clone with a count of one. Sequenced input: peripheral blood. The sequence derives from a woman in her thirties or forties with acute or convalescent COVID-19.

CDR3 region: CASSRDSRGYTF. CDR3 bases: TGTGCCAGCAGTCGGGACAGTCGCGGCTACACCTTC. The V call is TRBV3-1 (or the pseudogene TRBV3-2), the J call TRBJ1-2; TRBD1 matches 7 bases. V trimming: 6 bases; J trimming: 8 bases; junction bases outside the gene matches: 6. CDR3 length equals 12 residues. The V gene's germline CDR1 is LGHDT and CDR2 YNNKEL (reference sequence).